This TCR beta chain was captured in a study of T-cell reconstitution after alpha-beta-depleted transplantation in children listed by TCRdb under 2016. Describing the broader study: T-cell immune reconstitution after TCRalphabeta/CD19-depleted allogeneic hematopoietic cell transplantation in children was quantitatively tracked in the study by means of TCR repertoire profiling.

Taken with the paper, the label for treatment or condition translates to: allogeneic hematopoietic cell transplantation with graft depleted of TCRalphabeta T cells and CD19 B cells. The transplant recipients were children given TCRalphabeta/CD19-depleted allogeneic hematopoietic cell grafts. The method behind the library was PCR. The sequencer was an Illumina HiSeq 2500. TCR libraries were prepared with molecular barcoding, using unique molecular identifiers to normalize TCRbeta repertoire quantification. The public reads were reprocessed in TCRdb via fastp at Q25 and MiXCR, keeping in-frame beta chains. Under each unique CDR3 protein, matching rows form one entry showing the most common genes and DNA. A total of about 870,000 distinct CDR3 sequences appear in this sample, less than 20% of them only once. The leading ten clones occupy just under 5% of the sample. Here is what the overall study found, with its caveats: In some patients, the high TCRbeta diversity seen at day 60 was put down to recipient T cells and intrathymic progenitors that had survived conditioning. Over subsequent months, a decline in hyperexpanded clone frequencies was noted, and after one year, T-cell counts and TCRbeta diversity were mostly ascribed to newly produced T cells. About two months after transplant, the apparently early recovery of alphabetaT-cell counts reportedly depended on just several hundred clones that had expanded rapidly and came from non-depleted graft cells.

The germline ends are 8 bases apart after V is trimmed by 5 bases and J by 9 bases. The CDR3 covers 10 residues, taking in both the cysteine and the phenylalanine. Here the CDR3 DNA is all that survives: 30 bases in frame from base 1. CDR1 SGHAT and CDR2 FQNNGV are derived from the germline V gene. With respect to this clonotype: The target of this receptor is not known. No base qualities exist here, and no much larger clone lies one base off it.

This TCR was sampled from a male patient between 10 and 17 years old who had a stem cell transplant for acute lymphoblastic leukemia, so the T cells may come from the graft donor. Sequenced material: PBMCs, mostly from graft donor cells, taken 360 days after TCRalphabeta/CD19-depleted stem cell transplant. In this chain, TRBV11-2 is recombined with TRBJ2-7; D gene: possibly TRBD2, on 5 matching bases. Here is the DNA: TGTGCCAGCAGCCGGGGTGTGCAGTACTTC. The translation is CASSRGVQYF.